This T cell receptor beta chain was retrieved from a study of blood T cell repertoires in COVID-19. The germline V gene has CDR1 LNHDA and CDR2 SQIVND (reference sequence). This CDR3 is built from 16 residues. The V and J ends lost 7 bases and 5 bases respectively, with 22 bases between them. Sequencing was performed with immunoSEQ multiplex PCR; in TCRdb, only in-frame clones are kept and a portion is missing. Of approximately 280,000 clones in the sample, roughly 89% are singletons; the top ten hold about 4.6%. This receptor was obtained from a man aged 35 to 55 with acute or convalescent COVID-19. The V call is TRBV19, the J call TRBJ2-3; D is uncertain. Sequencing used peripheral blood. CDR3 protein: CASNGLEAVPGDTQYF. CDR3 sequence (DNA): TGTGCCAGTAACGGTCTTGAGGCTGTGCCCGGAGATACGCAGTATTTT.